This entry is about one T cell receptor (beta chain). The data belong to a study of shared clonotypes between healthy human individuals. The germline V gene encodes CDR1 KGHSH and CDR2 LQKENI. This CDR3 has 15 amino acids. V was shortened by 3 bases and J by 2 bases, with 13 bases between the two germline ends. Generated by immunoSEQ multiplex PCR, the TCRdb table keeps only in-frame clones and is missing some. Found here are some 680,000 clones, approximately 73% of them singletons; the top ten hold under 2%. The clonotype comes from a woman under 40 in good health. Sequencing was done on a sample of memory CD4+ T cells sorted from blood. Subset defined: CD45RA-negative fraction. The chain joins TRBV18 to TRBJ2-5, with D possibly TRBD1 on 5 matching bases. CDR3 sequence (DNA): TGTGCCAGCTCACCGGGCTCGGCAGGGCAAGAGACCCAGTACTTC. Its protein product is CASSPGSAGQETQYF.